The T cell receptor beta chain described here comes from a study of T-cell reconstitution after alpha-beta-depleted transplantation in children (TCRdb year 2016). For the wider study: Using TCR repertoire profiling, the study quantitatively followed how T-cell immune reconstitution unfolded in children after TCRalphabeta/CD19-depleted allogeneic hematopoietic cell transplantation.

From cysteine to phenylalanine, the CDR3 is 13 amino acids long. Only the CDR3 region is kept as DNA, spanning 39 bases read in frame from base 1. V is reduced by 5 bases and J by 7 bases, leaving a spacing of 14 bases between them. The CDR1 and CDR2 encoded by the germline V gene (reference sequence) are SSHAT and FNYEAQ. This clonotype was found many times. Its target antigen remains unknown. Nothing much larger sits one base from this clone, and base qualities are not available. Receptor amplification or capture employed PCR. TCRdb lists the instrument as Illumina HiSeq 2500. To normalize quantification of the TCRbeta repertoire, the TCR libraries were built with molecular barcoding that relied on unique molecular identifiers. The public reads were quality trimmed at Q25 with fastp and then assembled into clones with MiXCR by TCRdb, keeping productive beta chains. Rows with one shared CDR3 protein collapse into an entry with the most common genes and DNA. The sample table records about 690,000 distinct CDR3 sequences; 15% to 20% of these occur just once. The top ten constitute approximately 1% of the sample.

The TCR was taken from a human donor who donated a stem cell graft to a child with acute myeloid leukemia. The chain was built from TRBV7-7 and TRBJ2-5; the D gene is perhaps TRBD1 or TRBD2, each of them matching over 5 bases. Sample: PBMCs from the stem cell graft donor, taken from the stem cell graft. In nucleotide form, the sequence is TGTGCCAGCAGCCGGGACGAACGCGGGACCCAGTACTTC. Translated, it gives CASSRDERGTQYF.